This entry describes one TCR beta chain. Its specificity is unknown. Assay used: immunoSEQ multiplex PCR; TCRdb lists only in-frame clones, some missing. The sample shows millions of clones, roughly 91% of them seen only once. This sample was included in a study of shared clonotypes between healthy human individuals. Regarding the study as a whole: Sampling covered blood only; tissue repertoires likely differ. Estimated richness was generally greater in naive than memory subsets. What limited the represented genetic and exposure-history diversity was the small number of donors.

This CDR3 has 14 residues. Trimming removed 2 bases at V and 3 bases at J, with 10 bases between. Germline assignment: CDR1 SEHNR and CDR2 FQNEAQ (reference sequence). CD8 cells regarded as naive lacked CD45RO, were positively chosen for CCR7, and omitted terminally differentiated effector memory CD45RA+ cells. The chain combines TRBV7-9 with TRBJ1-2, with no clear D. The source material was naive CD8+ T cells from PBMCs. This receptor was identified in a man aged 18-30 years in good health. Some clones in this sample may be carry-over from other donors' samples. The CDR3 loop is CASSLLAKDYGYTF. CDR3 nucleotides: TGTGCCAGCAGCTTATTGGCCAAGGACTATGGCTACACCTTC.